These 8 T cell receptor beta chains came from one sample sequenced in a study of CD4+ T cells in melanoma. The data were produced by immunoSEQ multiplex PCR, yet TCRdb's version contains in-frame clones alone and is incomplete. The sample lists 50,000 to 60,000 clones; about 70% were seen once. Sequenced material: tumor tissue. The receptors come from a human donor with melanoma.

J is TRBJ1-2 and V is TRBV21-1; TRBD1 is taken as the D call from the table, unchecked against the DNA. TRBV21-1 is an annotated pseudogene. CDR3 size: 14 residues. The CDR3: CASSRGQGDYGYTF. The CDR3 DNA sequence: TGTGCCAGCAGCAGAGGACAGGGTGACTATGGCTACACCTTC.

This clone has only one observation. The chain uses TRBV11-3 and TRBJ2-5; either TRBD1 or TRBD2 may fit D (6 bases each). V gave up 5 bases and J gave up 4 bases, with 11 bases separating them. The CDR3 runs to 13 residues. The germline V gene has CDR1 SGHNT and CDR2 YENEEA. The CDR3 loop is CASSGGPGETQYF. The CDR3 coding sequence is TGTGCCAGCAGCGGGGGGCCGGGAGAGACCCAGTACTTC.

In this sample, this clone turned up once. One end of the junction is discordant with germline, which a read error may explain. The chain links TRBV7-7 to TRBJ1-4; the D gene is possibly TRBD1 (6 bases). CDR3 size: 20 residues. Germline loops: CDR1 SSHAT, CDR2 FNYEAQ (reference sequence). The DNA for the CDR3 is TGTGCTAGCAGCTTTTTCTGGGACACTTACCCCCTTGCAACTAATGAAAAACTGTTTTTT. Translation: CASSFFWDTYPLATNEKLFF.

This rearrangement joins TRBV19 to TRBJ2-7; perhaps TRBD1 as D (6 bases). CDR1 is LNHDA and CDR2 is SQIVND in the germline V gene (reference sequence). Trimming removed 5 bases from V and 6 bases from J, with 11 bases in between. This CDR3 has 12 residues. The CDR3 DNA reads TGTGCCAGTAGTCCGAACAGGGCCGAGCAGTACTTC. Protein product: CASSPNRAEQYF.

This clone was counted a few times. The chain uses TRBV28 and TRBJ2-7; D perhaps matches TRBD2 (6 bases). The V gene lost 4 bases and the J gene lost 12 bases, with 13 bases spanning the gap. CDR1 is MDHEN, CDR2 SYDVKM, per germline. The CDR3 totals 11 residues. The CDR3 DNA sequence: TGTGCCAGCAGTTCATACCGGAGGGGGTACTTC. It translates to CASSSYRRGYF.

In this sample, this clone is medium-sized. This chain connects TRBV7-2 to TRBJ2-2; D unclear. Germline values: CDR1 SGHTA, CDR2 FQGNSA. The ends were cut back, 3 bases at V and 9 bases at J, with 11 bases in the middle. The CDR3 has 13 residues. The CDR3 DNA is TGTGCCAGCAGCTTGATACTGGGGAGGGAGCTGTTTTTT. It encodes CASSLILGRELFF.

The chain uses TRBV7-2 and TRBJ2-5, with 8 bases that match TRBD1. The V gene end was trimmed by 5 bases and the J gene end by 4 bases; junction bases not matched to a gene: 6. CDR3 length: 14 residues. CDR1 SGHTA and CDR2 FQGNSA come from the germline V gene. In DNA form, the CDR3 reads TGTGCCAGCAGCGATGACAGGGGAGCAGAGACCCAGTACTTC. The encoded protein is CASSDDRGAETQYF.

This clone was observed a few times. The V and J genes are TRBV27 and TRBJ2-1; D is perhaps TRBD1 (5 bases). Germline V gene data show CDR1 as MNHEY and CDR2 as SMNVEV (reference sequence). The V gene lost 2 bases and the J gene lost 3 bases, with 20 bases spanning the gap. CDR3 length equals 18 residues. The CDR3 nucleotides read TGTGCCAGCAGTTTACTGGCTCTTACCCCCAGGGTCTACAATGAGCAGTTCTTC. As protein: CASSLLALTPRVYNEQFF.